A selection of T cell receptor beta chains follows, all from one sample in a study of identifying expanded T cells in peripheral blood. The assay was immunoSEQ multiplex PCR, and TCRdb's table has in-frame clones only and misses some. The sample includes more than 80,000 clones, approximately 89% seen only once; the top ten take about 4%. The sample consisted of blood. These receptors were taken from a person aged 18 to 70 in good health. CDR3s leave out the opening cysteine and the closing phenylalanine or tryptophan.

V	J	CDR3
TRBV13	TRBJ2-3	ASSPDRYGPQY
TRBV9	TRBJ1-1	ASNQGLGNTEAF
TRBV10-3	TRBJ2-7	ATQRSTGIID
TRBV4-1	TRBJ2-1	ASSQDIQGLGEQF
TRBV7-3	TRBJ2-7	ASSRTGPSDEQY
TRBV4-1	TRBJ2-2	ASSRSRDRSLTGELF
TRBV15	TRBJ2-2	ATSPNTGELF
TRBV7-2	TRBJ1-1	ASSLDRRLNTEAF
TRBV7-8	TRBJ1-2	ASSLGEGSYGYT
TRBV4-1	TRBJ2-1	ASSDRTATYNEQF
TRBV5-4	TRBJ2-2	ASSLAGSNTGELF
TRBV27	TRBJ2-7	ASSLRWGATYEQY
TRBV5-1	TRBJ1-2	ASSGRDKDGGYT
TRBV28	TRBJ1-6	ASSFMTGFLDSPLH
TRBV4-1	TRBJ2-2	ASSQVPRTLGRDTGELF
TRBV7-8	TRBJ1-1	ASSFSSTGVNTEAF
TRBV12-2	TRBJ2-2	ASRWNTGELF
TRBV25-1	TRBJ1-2	ASTGTALGGYT
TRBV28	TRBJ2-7	ASSFKGQAYEQY
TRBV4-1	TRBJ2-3	ASSQSFLAGGPDTQY
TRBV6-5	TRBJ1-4	ASLGAATNEKLF
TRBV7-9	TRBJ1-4	ASSLVSPQGGEKLF
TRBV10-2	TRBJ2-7	ASTGGSRWSEQY
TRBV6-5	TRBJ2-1	ATGTSGGGYNEQF
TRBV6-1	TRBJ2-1	ASRLPNNDRVQF
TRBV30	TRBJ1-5	AWSEGWNQPQH
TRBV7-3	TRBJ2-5	ASSLGGQAAGETQY
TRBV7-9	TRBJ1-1	ASSFQGANTEAF
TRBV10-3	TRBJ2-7	AISEGVTKSYEQY
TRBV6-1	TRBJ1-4	ASREAGQPNEKLF
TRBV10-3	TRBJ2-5	AISEDRGTQY
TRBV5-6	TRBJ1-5	ASSPGTGAKDQPQH
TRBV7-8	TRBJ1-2	ASSSSGRGYGYT
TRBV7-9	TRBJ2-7	ASSVGDYSQDALG
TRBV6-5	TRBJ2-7	ASSYSTGFEQY
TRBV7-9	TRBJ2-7	ASSLAPRVEQY
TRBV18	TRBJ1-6	ASTQGASSPLH
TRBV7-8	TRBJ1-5	ASSLVTGDQPQH
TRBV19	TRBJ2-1	ASSIVGDRVRDNEQF
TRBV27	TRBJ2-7	ASSLFAGAYEQY